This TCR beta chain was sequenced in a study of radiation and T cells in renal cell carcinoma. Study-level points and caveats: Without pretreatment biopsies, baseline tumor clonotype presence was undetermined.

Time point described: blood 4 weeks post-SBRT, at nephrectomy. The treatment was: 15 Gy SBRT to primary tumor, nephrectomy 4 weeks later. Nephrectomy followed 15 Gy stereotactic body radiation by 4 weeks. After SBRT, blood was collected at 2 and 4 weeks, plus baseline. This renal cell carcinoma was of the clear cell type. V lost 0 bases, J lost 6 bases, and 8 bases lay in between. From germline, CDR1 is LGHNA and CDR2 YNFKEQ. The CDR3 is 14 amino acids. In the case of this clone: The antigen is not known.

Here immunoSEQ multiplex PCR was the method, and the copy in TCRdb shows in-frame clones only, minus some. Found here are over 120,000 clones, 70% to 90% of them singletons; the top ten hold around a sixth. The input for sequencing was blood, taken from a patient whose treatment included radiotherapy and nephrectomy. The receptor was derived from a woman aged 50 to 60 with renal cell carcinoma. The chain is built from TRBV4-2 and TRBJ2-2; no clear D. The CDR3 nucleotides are TGTGCCAGCAGCCAAGACGTTTTTTCCGGGGAGCTGTTTTTT. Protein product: CASSQDVFSGELFF.